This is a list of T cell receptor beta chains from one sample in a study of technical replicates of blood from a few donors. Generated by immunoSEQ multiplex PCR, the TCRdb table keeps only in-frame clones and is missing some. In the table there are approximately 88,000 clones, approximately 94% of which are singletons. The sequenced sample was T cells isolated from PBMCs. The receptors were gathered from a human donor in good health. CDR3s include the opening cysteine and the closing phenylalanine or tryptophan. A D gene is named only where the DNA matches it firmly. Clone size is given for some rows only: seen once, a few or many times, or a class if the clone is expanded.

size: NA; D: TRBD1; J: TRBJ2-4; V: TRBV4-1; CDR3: CASSRTGGISSAKNIQYF; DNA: TGCGCCAGCAGCCGGACAGGGGGCATTTCATCCGCCAAAAACATTCAGTACTTC
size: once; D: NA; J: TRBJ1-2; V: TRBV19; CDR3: CASSYSEKLYGYTF; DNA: TGTGCCAGTAGTTATTCGGAGAAGCTCTATGGCTACACCTTC
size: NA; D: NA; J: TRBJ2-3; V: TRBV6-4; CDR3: CASSVSGQGDTQYF; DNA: TGTGCCAGCAGTGTTTCAGGGCAGGGCGATACGCAGTATTTT
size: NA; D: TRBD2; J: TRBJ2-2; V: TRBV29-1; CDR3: CSVVMVGREGTGELFF; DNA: TGCAGCGTTGTTATGGTGGGCCGGGAGGGCACCGGGGAGCTGTTTTTT
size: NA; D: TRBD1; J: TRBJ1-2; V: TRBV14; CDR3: CASSHGQGHGYTF; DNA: TGTGCCAGCAGCCACGGACAGGGACATGGCTACACCTTC
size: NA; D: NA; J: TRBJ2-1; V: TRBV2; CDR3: CASSGLTTLETDEQFF; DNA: TGTGCCAGCAGTGGCCTCACAACACTAGAGACCGATGAGCAGTTCTTC
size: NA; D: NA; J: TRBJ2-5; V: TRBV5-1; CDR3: CASSFSGLSETQYF; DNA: TGCGCCAGCAGCTTCTCAGGGTTAAGTGAGACCCAGTACTTC
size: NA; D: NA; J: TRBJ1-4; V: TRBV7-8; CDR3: CASSLNRVLTEKLFF; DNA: TGTGCCAGCAGCTTAAACAGGGTTTTAACTGAAAAACTGTTTTTT
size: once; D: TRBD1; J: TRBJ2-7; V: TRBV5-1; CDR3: CASSTWTGSYEQYF; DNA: TGCGCCAGCAGCACCTGGACAGGGAGCTACGAGCAGTACTTC
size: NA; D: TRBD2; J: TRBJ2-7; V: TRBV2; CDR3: CASRLESGSYEQYF; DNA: TGTGCCAGCAGGCTGGAGAGCGGGAGCTACGAGCAGTACTTC
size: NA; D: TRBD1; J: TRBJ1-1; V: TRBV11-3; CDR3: CASSGGQDLNTEAFF; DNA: TGTGCCAGCAGCGGGGGACAGGATTTGAACACTGAAGCTTTCTTT
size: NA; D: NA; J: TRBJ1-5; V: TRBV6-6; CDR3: CASSRGGFSNQPQHF; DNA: TGTGCCAGCAGCCGGGGTGGATTTAGCAATCAGCCCCAGCATTTT
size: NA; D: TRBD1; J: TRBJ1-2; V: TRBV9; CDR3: CASTLSAAMGQGENGYTF; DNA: TGTGCCAGCACACTCAGCGCAGCCATGGGACAGGGAGAGAATGGCTACACCTTC
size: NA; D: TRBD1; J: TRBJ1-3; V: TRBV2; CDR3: CASSTGEWNTIYF; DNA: TGTGCCAGCAGTACAGGGGAGTGGAACACCATATATTTT
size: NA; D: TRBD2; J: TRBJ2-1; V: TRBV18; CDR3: CASSPSSGSRHEQFF; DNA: TGTGCCAGCTCACCAAGTAGCGGGAGTCGTCATGAGCAGTTCTTC
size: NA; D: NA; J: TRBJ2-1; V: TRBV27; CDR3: CASSFSTALMDNEQFF; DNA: TGTGCCAGCAGTTTCTCGACAGCGTTGATGGACAATGAGCAGTTCTTC
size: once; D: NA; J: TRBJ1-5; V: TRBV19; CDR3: CASSVQDYSNQPQHF; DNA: TGTGCCAGTAGTGTACAGGACTATAGCAATCAGCCCCAGCATTTT
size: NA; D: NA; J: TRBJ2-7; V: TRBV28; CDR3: CASSSEDTREQYF; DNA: TGTGCCAGCAGTTCCGAGGATACTCGCGAGCAGTACTTC
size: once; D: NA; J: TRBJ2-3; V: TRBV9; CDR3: CASSVEARADTQYF; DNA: TGTGCCAGCAGCGTAGAGGCCAGGGCAGATACGCAGTATTTT
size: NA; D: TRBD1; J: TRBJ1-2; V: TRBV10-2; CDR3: CASKTGKGYTF; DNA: TGCGCCAGCAAGACAGGGAAAGGCTACACCTTC
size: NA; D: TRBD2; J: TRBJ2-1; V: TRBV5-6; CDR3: CASSLNEREGSYNEQFF; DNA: TGTGCCAGCAGCTTGAACGAGCGGGAGGGCTCCTACAATGAGCAGTTCTTC
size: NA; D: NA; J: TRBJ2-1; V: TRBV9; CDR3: CASSASTKQEQFF; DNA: TGTGCCAGCAGTGCGTCTACTAAGCAGGAGCAGTTCTTC
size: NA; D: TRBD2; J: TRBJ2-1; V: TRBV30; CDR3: CAWSGRTVAGGPHEQFF; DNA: TGTGCCTGGAGTGGAAGAACCGTAGCGGGGGGGCCCCATGAGCAGTTCTTC
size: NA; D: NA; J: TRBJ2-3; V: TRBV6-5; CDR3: CASTHRGVSTDTQYF; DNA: TGTGCCAGCACCCACCGCGGAGTTAGCACAGATACGCAGTATTTT
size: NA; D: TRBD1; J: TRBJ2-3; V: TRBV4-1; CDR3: CASSQDPDWDRGTDTQYF; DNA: TGCGCCAGCAGCCAAGATCCAGACTGGGACAGGGGTACAGATACGCAGTATTTT
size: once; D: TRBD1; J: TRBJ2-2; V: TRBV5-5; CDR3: CASSLRTGNTGELFF; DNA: TGTGCCAGCAGCCTCCGGACAGGGAATACCGGGGAGCTGTTTTTT
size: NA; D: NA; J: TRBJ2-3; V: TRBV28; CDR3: CASSPGRDWGRLADTQYF; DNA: TGTGCCAGCAGTCCAGGGCGGGATTGGGGACGCCTTGCAGATACGCAGTATTTT
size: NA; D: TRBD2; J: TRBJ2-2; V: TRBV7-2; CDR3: CASSFLLAGGEGGELFF; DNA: TGTGCCAGCAGCTTCTTGCTTGCGGGAGGTGAAGGCGGGGAGCTGTTTTTT
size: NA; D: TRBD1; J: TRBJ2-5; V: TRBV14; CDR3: CASSQDFRDRVETQYF; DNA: TGTGCCAGCAGCCAAGATTTCCGGGACAGGGTAGAGACCCAGTACTTC
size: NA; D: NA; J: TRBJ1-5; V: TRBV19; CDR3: CASSLAGDSNQPQHF; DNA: TGTGCCAGTAGTCTGGCAGGGGATAGCAATCAGCCCCAGCATTTT
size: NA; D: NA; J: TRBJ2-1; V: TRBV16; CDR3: CASRLTGGPLEEQFF; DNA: TGTGCCAGCAGACTGACCGGGGGGCCATTGGAGGAGCAGTTCTTC
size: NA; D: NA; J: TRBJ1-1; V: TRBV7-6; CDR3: CASSLRSDSGTEAFF; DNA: TGTGCCAGCAGCTTAAGATCTGATTCGGGCACTGAAGCTTTCTTT
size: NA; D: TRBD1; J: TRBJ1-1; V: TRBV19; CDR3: CASKTGTMNTEAFF; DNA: TGTGCCAGTAAGACAGGGACCATGAACACTGAAGCTTTCTTT
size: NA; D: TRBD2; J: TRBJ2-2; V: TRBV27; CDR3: CASSPGLAGGRLFF; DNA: TGTGCCAGCAGCCCGGGACTAGCGGGAGGTCGGCTGTTTTTT
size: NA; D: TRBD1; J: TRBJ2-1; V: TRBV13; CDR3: CASSPNRGNEQFF; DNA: TGTGCCAGCAGCCCCAACAGGGGGAATGAGCAGTTCTTC
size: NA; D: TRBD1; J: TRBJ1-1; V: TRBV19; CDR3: CASGTGNTEAFF; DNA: TGTGCCAGTGGGACAGGGAACACTGAAGCTTTCTTT
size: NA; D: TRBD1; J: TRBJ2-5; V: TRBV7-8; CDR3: CASSLRGQGETQYF; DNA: TGTGCCAGCAGCTTAAGGGGACAGGGTGAGACCCAGTACTTC
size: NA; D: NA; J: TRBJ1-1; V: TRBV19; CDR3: CASSYLFMNTEAFF; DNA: TGTGCCAGTAGTTACTTGTTCATGAACACTGAAGCTTTCTTT
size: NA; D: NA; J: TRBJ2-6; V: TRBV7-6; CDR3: CASSLVREGANVLTF; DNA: TGTGCCAGCAGCTTAGTGAGGGAAGGGGCCAACGTCCTGACTTTC
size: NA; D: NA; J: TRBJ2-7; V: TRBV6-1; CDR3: CASSEMAGIYEQYF; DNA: TGTGCCAGCAGTGAAATGGCGGGAATCTACGAGCAGTACTTC
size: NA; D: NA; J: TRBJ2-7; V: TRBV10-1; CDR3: CASSPDMSSYEQYF; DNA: TGCGCCAGCAGTCCGGACATGAGCTCCTACGAGCAGTACTTC
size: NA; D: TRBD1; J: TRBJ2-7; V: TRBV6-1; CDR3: CASRAGTGRGYEQYF; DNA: TGTGCCAGCAGAGCGGGGACAGGGAGAGGCTACGAGCAGTACTTC
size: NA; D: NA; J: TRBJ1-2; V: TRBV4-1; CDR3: CASSQEWGEGGYTF; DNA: TGCGCCAGCAGCCAAGAATGGGGGGAGGGTGGCTACACCTTC
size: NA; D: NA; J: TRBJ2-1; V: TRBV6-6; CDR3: CATSEGLVSLF; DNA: TGTGCCACCTCGGAGGGTTTAGTCTCGCTCTTC
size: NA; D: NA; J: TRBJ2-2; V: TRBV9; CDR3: CASSVQGGTGELFF; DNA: TGTGCCAGCAGCGTACAGGGTGGGACCGGGGAGCTGTTTTTT
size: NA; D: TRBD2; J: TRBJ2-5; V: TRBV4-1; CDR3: CASLEHSGGREETQYF; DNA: TGCGCCAGCTTGGAACATAGCGGGGGCCGGGAAGAGACCCAGTACTTC
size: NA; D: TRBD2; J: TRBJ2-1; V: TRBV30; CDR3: CAWSGGGSYSYNEQFF; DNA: TGTGCCTGGAGCGGCGGGGGGTCTTACTCCTACAATGAGCAGTTCTTC
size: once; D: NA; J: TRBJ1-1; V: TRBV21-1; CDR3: CASSDPRGANTEAFF; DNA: TGTGCCAGCAGCGATCCCCGGGGTGCGAACACTGAAGCTTTCTTT
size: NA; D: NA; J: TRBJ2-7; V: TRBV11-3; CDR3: CASSLDQGSSYEQYF; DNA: TGTGCCAGCAGCTTAGATCAGGGTTCCTCCTACGAGCAGTACTTC
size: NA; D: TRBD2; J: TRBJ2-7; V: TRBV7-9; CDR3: CASSLRTELAGWSYEQYF; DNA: TGTGCCAGCAGCTTGAGAACAGAACTAGCGGGATGGTCCTACGAGCAGTACTTC
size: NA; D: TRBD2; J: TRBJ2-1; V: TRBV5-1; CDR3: CASSQAGVGYNEQFF; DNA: TGCGCCAGCTCCCAAGCGGGAGTCGGCTACAATGAGCAGTTCTTC
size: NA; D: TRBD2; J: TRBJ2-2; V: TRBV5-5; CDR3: CASSPGLAGGPGGELFF; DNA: TGTGCCAGCAGCCCAGGACTAGCGGGGGGCCCAGGCGGGGAGCTGTTTTTT
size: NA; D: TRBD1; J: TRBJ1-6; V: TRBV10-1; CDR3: CASTLDRNSPLHF; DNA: TGCGCCAGCACTCTGGACAGGAATTCACCCCTCCACTTT
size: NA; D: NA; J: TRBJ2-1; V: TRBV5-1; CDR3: CASSFTESSYNEQFF; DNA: TGCGCCAGCAGCTTTACAGAGAGCTCCTACAATGAGCAGTTCTTC
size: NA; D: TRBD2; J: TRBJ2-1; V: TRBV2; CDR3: CALKEISGSSGEQFF; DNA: TGTGCCCTCAAGGAGATTAGCGGGAGTTCGGGTGAGCAGTTCTTC
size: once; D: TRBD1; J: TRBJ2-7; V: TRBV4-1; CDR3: CASSQGAGTGRFYEQYF; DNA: TGCGCCAGCAGCCAAGGCGCTGGGACAGGGAGGTTCTACGAGCAGTACTTC
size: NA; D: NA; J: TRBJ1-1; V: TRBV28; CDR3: CASSLGAKIRGTEAFF; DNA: TGTGCCAGCAGTTTAGGGGCCAAAATCAGGGGTACTGAAGCTTTCTTT
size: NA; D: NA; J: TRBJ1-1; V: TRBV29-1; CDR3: CSVLGGGNTEAFF; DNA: TGCAGCGTCCTCGGGGGGGGGAACACTGAAGCTTTCTTT
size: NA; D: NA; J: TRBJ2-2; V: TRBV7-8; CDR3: CASSPLSGLYTGELFF; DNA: TGTGCCAGCAGCCCCCTAAGCGGACTCTACACCGGGGAGCTGTTTTTT
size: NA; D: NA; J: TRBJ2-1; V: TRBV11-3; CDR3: CASSSPRGLRSYNEQFF; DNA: TGTGCCAGCAGCTCCCCCCGGGGATTGAGGTCCTACAATGAGCAGTTCTTC